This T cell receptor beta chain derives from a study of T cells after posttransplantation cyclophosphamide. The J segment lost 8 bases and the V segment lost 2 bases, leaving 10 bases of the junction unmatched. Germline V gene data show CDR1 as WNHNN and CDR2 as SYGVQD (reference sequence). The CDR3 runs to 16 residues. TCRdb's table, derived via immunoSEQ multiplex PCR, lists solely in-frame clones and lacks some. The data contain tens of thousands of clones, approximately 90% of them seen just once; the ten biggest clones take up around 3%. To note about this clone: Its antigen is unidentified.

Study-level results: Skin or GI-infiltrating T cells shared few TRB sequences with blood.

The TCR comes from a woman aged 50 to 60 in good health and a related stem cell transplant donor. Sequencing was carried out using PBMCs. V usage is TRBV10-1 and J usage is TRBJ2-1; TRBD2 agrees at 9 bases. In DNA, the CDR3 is TGCGCCAGCAGTGAGGGAGTTCAGCGGGGGGCCCATGAGCAGTTCTTC. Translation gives CASSEGVQRGAHEQFF.